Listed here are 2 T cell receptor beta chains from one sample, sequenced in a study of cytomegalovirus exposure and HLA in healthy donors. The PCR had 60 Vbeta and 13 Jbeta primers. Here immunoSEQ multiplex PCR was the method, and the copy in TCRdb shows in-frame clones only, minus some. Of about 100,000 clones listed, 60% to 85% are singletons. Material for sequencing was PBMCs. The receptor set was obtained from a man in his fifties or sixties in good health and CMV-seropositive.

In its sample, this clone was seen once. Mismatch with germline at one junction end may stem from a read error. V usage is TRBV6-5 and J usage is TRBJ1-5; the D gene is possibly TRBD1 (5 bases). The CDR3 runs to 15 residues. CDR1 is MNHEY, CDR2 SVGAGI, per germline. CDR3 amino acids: CASSRDSYSNQPQHF. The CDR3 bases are TGTGCCAGCAGTCGCGACAGTTATAGCAATCAGCCTCAGCATTTT.

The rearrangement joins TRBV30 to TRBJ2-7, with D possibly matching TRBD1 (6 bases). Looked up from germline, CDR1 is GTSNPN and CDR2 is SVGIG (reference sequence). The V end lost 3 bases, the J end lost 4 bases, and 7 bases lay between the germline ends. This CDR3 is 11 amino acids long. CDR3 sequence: CAWRTGYEQYF. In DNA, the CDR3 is TGTGCCTGGAGAACAGGGTACGAGCAGTACTTC.